Each of the 32 T cell receptor beta chains below was sequenced from the same sample in a study of T cell repertoires in cytomegalovirus infection. TCRdb reanalysed the reads using MiXCR and keeps one entry per CDR3 protein. The sample has under 850,000 distinct CDR3 sequences, 30% to 35% seen once; the top ten hold 15% to 20%. Their recognized antigens are unknown. Here the sequenced sample was cultured PBMCs, taken from culture after CMV antigen stimulation. These receptor sequences come from a human donor in good health (CMV status not recorded). Some clones in this sample may be carry-over from other donors' samples.

The chain recombines TRBV7-2 with TRBJ1-1; D may be TRBD1 (5 bases). Germline V gives CDR1 SGHTA, CDR2 FQGNSA. The CDR3 is 14 amino acids. V lost 5 bases to trimming and J lost 8 bases, with 18 bases between them. For the CDR3, the DNA is TGTGCCAGCAGCCAGCATGGTGGTAGGGACGAAGCTTTCTTT. This translates into CASSQHGGRDEAFF.

CDR3 coding DNA: TGTGCCAGCAGTCGACAGGGGGTGGGACAGCCCCAGCATTTT. This encodes CASSRQGVGQPQHF. This sequence joins TRBV6-1 and TRBJ1-5; 9 nucleotides agree with TRBD1. Trimming took 5 bases from V and 7 from J; bases not matched to a gene: 6. CDR1 is MNHNS and CDR2 is SASEGT in the germline V gene. The CDR3 is 14 residues long.

The DNA of the CDR3 is TGTGCCAGCAGCCCGGGACGGAGGGGCACTGAAGCTTTCTTT. Amino acids: CASSPGRRGTEAFF. J is TRBJ1-1 and V is TRBV7-6, with a weak D call TRBD1 (5 bases). The V gene lost 5 bases and the J gene lost 4 bases, with 14 bases spanning the gap. The CDR3 runs to 14 residues. Germline V gene lookup returns CDR1 SGHVS and CDR2 FNYEAQ.

The chain couples TRBV6-5 to TRBJ2-7; D gene ambiguous. CDR1 is MNHEY, CDR2 SVGAGI, per germline. V was shortened by 0 bases and J by 4 bases, with 7 bases between the two germline ends. The CDR3 length is 13 residues. CDR3 sequence: CASSYSSRYEQYF. The CDR3 DNA sequence: TGTGCCAGCAGTTACTCATCTCGGTACGAGCAGTACTTC.

The chain couples TRBV6-1 to TRBJ2-5; D is uncertain. Germline V lookup: CDR1 MNHNS, CDR2 SASEGT. This CDR3 spans 11 amino acids. V was clipped by 7 bases and J by 4 bases, with 7 bases between them. Here the CDR3 DNA reads TGTGCCAGCATTAGAGGAGAGACCCAGTACTTC. Residues: CASIRGETQYF.

The rearrangement links TRBV5-6 to TRBJ1-1, with 8 positions matching TRBD1. The CDR3 length is 15 residues. From germline, CDR1 is SGHDT and CDR2 YYEEEE. The junction had 8 bases not matched to a gene; V was cut back by 3 bases and J by 4 bases. The CDR3 reads CASSSLDGQGTEAFF. Here the CDR3 DNA reads TGTGCCAGCAGCTCGTTGGACGGACAGGGCACTGAAGCTTTCTTT.

The chain combines TRBV19 with TRBJ1-2; the D gene is possibly TRBD1 (5 bases). The length of the CDR3 is 14 residues. V was shortened by 3 bases and J by 4 bases, with 12 bases between the two germline ends. Germline V CDR1 and CDR2: LNHDA, SQIVND (reference sequence). As DNA, the CDR3 is TGTGCCAGTAGTATCGCAGGGTACGCCTATGGCTACACCTTC. The encoded protein is CASSIAGYAYGYTF.

The rearrangement joins TRBV6-6 to TRBJ1-1; D call uncertain. With 5 bases removed from V and 6 bases from J, the gap between germline ends came to 13 bases. CDR1 and CDR2 from the germline V gene are MNHNY and SVGAGI (reference sequence). The CDR3 loop spans 13 amino acids. The CDR3: CASSPSGGAEAFF. The CDR3 nucleotides read TGTGCCAGCAGTCCTTCCGGCGGTGCTGAAGCTTTCTTT.

This clonotype showed up just a few times. The chain is built from TRBV7-2 and TRBJ2-3, with 7 bases aligning to TRBD2. The CDR3 has 15 amino acids. Germline V lookup: CDR1 SGHTA, CDR2 FQGNSA. V trimming: 1 base; J trimming: 4 bases; junction bases outside the gene matches: 5. CDR3 nucleotides: TGTGCCAGCAGCTTAGGTGCGGGAGCCTCAGATACGCAGTATTTT. Residues: CASSLGAGASDTQYF.

The V and J genes are TRBV9 and TRBJ2-1; D assignment may be TRBD1 or TRBD2 (5 bases each). V was clipped by 3 bases and J by 2 bases, with 12 bases between them. This CDR3 contains 15 residues. CDR1 and CDR2 from the germline V gene are SGDLS and YYNGEE. As DNA, the CDR3 is TGTGCCAGCAGCGCCCCCCCGGGACCCTACAATGAGCAGTTCTTC. Translating it yields CASSAPPGPYNEQFF.

This clonotype was counted between two and nine times. The gene calls are TRBV7-6 and TRBJ2-2; weak D call: TRBD1 (5 bases). Germline assignment: CDR1 SGHVS and CDR2 FNYEAQ. V lost 5 bases and J 1 base, leaving 11 bases between the germline ends. This CDR3 is built from 15 residues. The CDR3 here is CASSRTTGNTGELFF. CDR3 sequence (DNA): TGTGCCAGCAGCCGAACAACAGGGAACACCGGGGAGCTGTTTTTT.

The genes are TRBV6-5 and TRBJ2-3, with no clear D. The CDR3 has 15 residues. Germline V gene lookup returns CDR1 MNHEY and CDR2 SVGAGI. The V gene lost 8 bases and the J gene lost 2 bases, with 17 bases spanning the gap. The CDR3: CASSLRSLTTDTQYF. In DNA, the CDR3 is TGTGCCAGCTCCCTCAGGTCACTTACCACAGATACGCAGTATTTT.

The V and J genes are TRBV6-2 or TRBV6-3 and TRBJ2-1; D is possibly TRBD2 (6 bases). V was cut by 0 bases and J by 1 base, with 19 bases left in between. Germline V gene sequence: CDR1 MNHEY, CDR2 SVGEGT. This CDR3 is built from 19 residues. This CDR3 is CASSYSIGRHLSSYNEQFF. The CDR3 region has the DNA TGTGCCAGCAGTTACTCGATTGGGAGGCATTTGAGTTCCTACAATGAGCAGTTCTTC.

The genes are TRBV4-2 and TRBJ2-7, with 10 bases aligning to TRBD2. This CDR3 contains 16 residues. Germline V gene lookup returns CDR1 LGHNA and CDR2 YNFKEQ. With 0 bases clipped from V and 1 base from J, the junction kept 3 bases outside the gene matches. The CDR3, as DNA: TGTGCCAGCAGCCAAGATCTAGCGGGGGCTTCCTACGAGCAGTACTTC. It translates to CASSQDLAGASYEQYF.

V usage is TRBV4-1 and J usage is TRBJ1-1, with TRBD1 as a possible D gene (6 bases). Germline CDR1 is MGHRA and CDR2 is YSYEKL. This CDR3 has 13 residues. V lost 3 bases and J lost 7, with 12 bases in between. DNA for the CDR3: TGCGCCAGCAGCCAGCGGGGGGCGGATGAAGCTTTCTTT. Protein: CASSQRGADEAFF.

J is TRBJ1-2 and V is TRBV5-4; D perhaps matches TRBD1 (5 bases). V dropped 4 bases and J dropped 4 bases, with 20 bases sitting between them. Germline CDR1 and CDR2: SGHNT and YYREEE (reference sequence). This CDR3 has 16 residues. CDR3 coding DNA: TGTGCCAGCAGCACCGGTAGTGGATGGGGCAGCTATGGCTACACCTTC. Amino acids: CASSTGSGWGSYGYTF.

V usage is TRBV11-2 and J usage is TRBJ2-3; 11 bases fit TRBD2. CDR3 length: 14 amino acids. J was trimmed by 8 bases and V by 6 bases; bases with no gene match: 7. From germline, CDR1 is SGHAT and CDR2 FQNNGV. CDR3 coding DNA: TGTGCCAGCAGGAAGGGACTAGCGGTCGGTACGCAGTATTTT. Protein: CASRKGLAVGTQYF.

V gene TRBV29-1 combines with J gene TRBJ1-1; 10 nucleotides line up with TRBD1. Trimming took 2 bases from V and 1 from J; bases not matched to a gene: 10. Per germline, CDR1 SQVTM and CDR2 ANQGSEA. The CDR3 totals 17 residues. This CDR3 is CSVEPGQGGSWNTEAFF. The CDR3 DNA reads TGCAGCGTTGAACCCGGACAGGGGGGATCTTGGAACACTGAAGCTTTCTTT. Looking up the rest from reference TRBV29-1 and TRBJ1-1 gives the full variable domain: SAVISQKPSRDICQRGTSLTIQCQVDSQVTMMFWYRQQPGQSLTLIATANQGSEATYESGFVIDKFPISRPNLTFSTLTVSNMSPEDSSIYLCSVEPGQGGSWNTEAFFGQGTRLTVV.

The rearrangement uses TRBV6-1 and TRBJ2-1; 11 bases line up with TRBD1. The V segment lost 2 bases and the J segment 9 bases; nucleotides outside the gene matches: 9. The germline gives CDR1 MNHNS, CDR2 SASEGT. This CDR3 is 16 amino acids long. In DNA form, the CDR3 reads TGTGCCAGCAGTGAATTAGGGGACAGGGGGTCTGCTGAGCAGTTCTTC. It translates to CASSELGDRGSAEQFF.

There are a few counts of this clonotype. The rearrangement uses TRBV7-2 and TRBJ2-7, with TRBD2 identical over 7 bases. The CDR3 runs to 14 residues. Losses at the gene ends were 7 bases for V and 1 base for J; bases not matched to a gene: 7. Per the germline V gene, CDR1 is SGHTA and CDR2 is FQGNSA. The CDR3 nucleotides are TGTGCCAGCACTCTAGCGGCTGGGTCCTACGAGCAGTACTTC. Protein product: CASTLAAGSYEQYF.

The chain is built from TRBV20-1 and TRBJ2-7; 7 bases are a match to TRBD2. V lost 0 bases to trimming and J lost 0 bases; unmatched junction nucleotides: 8. The germline V gene has CDR1 DFQATT and CDR2 SNEGSKA (reference sequence). The CDR3 extends over 16 amino acids. Written as DNA, the CDR3 is TGCAGTGCTAGAGATTGGGCTAGCGGTACCTCCTACGAGCAGTACTTC. Translating it yields CSARDWASGTSYEQYF.

This clonotype has only a few counts. Written as DNA, the CDR3 is TGTGCCAGCAGCTACGGGAATCAGCCCCAGCATTTT. It translates to CASSYGNQPQHF. The chain uses TRBV6-6 and TRBJ1-5, with D uncertain. Trimming took 6 bases from V and 4 from J, leaving 7 bases between them. The CDR3 has 12 residues. Germline lookup yields CDR1 MNHNY and CDR2 SVGAGI (reference sequence).

The gene calls are TRBV20-1 and TRBJ2-7; D is unresolved. CDR3 length: 13 residues. The V and J ends lost 8 bases and 3 bases respectively, with 17 bases between them. In germline, CDR1 is DFQATT, CDR2 SNEGSKA (reference sequence). CDR3 DNA: TGCAGTCCGAAGTACCTCCTCTACTACGAGCAGTACTTC. It is translated as CSPKYLLYYEQYF.

J is TRBJ2-3 and V is TRBV6-5; D is unclear. Per the germline V gene, CDR1 is MNHEY and CDR2 is SVGAGI. This CDR3 spans 15 amino acids. V was trimmed by 2 bases and J by 2 bases, leaving 11 bases between them. In DNA, the CDR3 is TGTGCCAGCAGTTACCGTCGACATTACACAGATACGCAGTATTTT. Protein: CASSYRRHYTDTQYF.

This clonotype was found a few times. The chain joins TRBV7-9 to TRBJ2-3; D uncertain. Per the germline V gene, CDR1 is SEHNR and CDR2 is FQNEAQ (reference sequence). The CDR3 consists of 18 residues. Trimming took 5 bases from V and 1 from J, leaving 22 bases between them. CDR3 coding DNA: TGTGCCAGCAGCACCCCACAGAGACCCATTGCCCGCACAGATACGCAGTATTTT. Its translation is CASSTPQRPIARTDTQYF.

This chain uses TRBV7-2 with TRBJ1-1, with 8 bases matching TRBD1. The CDR3 has 17 residues. The germline gives CDR1 SGHTA, CDR2 FQGNSA. Trimming removed 2 bases from V and 5 bases from J; junction bases left unmatched: 13. CDR3 sequence (DNA): TGTGCCAGCAGCTTAAGTTTGACGCGGACAGGGAAAACTGAAGCTTTCTTT. The encoded protein is CASSLSLTRTGKTEAFF.

This chain links TRBV7-9 with TRBJ2-7; TRBD2 matches 11 bases. CDR1 and CDR2 (germline): SEHNR, FQNEAQ (reference sequence). This CDR3 region has 16 residues. Trimming took 8 bases from V and 3 from J; bases not matched to a gene: 12. CDR3 loop: CASSGTSGALGYEQYF. The CDR3 DNA sequence: TGTGCCAGCTCGGGGACTAGCGGAGCCCTGGGCTACGAGCAGTACTTC.

The chain uses TRBV6-2 or TRBV6-3 and TRBJ1-1; no reliable D call. In germline, CDR1 is MNHEY, CDR2 SVGEGT. This CDR3 comprises 11 residues. Trimming left V 2 bases short and J 7 bases short, with 5 bases between. CDR3 sequence: CASSYPYEAFF. CDR3 nucleotides: TGTGCCAGCAGTTACCCTTATGAAGCTTTCTTT.

Points on this clonotype: A read error may explain this, as a much larger clone is one base away. V usage is TRBV7-2 and J usage is TRBJ2-5; no definite D call. Germline assignment: CDR1 SGHTA and CDR2 FQGNSA. The CDR3 length is 11 residues. CDR3 residues: CANSVKETQYF. CDR3 coding DNA: TGTGCCAACAGCGTAAAAGAGACCCAGTACTTC.

The chain couples TRBV19 to TRBJ2-3; 7 positions match TRBD2. CDR1 and CDR2 from the germline V gene are LNHDA and SQIVND (reference sequence). Trimming cost V 5 bases and J 10 bases; bases outside gene matches: 6. The CDR3 extends over 12 amino acids. The DNA of the CDR3 is TGTGCCAGTAGTCGGGACTACCAAGCGCAGTATTTT. Its protein product is CASSRDYQAQYF.

This clonotype appeared a few times. The rearrangement uses TRBV15 and TRBJ2-3, with D uncertain. V lost 6 bases and J 0 bases, leaving 16 bases between the germline ends. The CDR3 runs 16 residues. Germline CDR1 LNHNV, CDR2 YYDKDF (reference sequence). CDR3 nucleotide sequence: TGTGCCACCAGTACCTGGGCCACCCCGAGCACAGATACGCAGTATTTT. Translation gives CATSTWATPSTDTQYF.

This clonotype has a count of ten or more. The rearrangement joins TRBV7-2 to TRBJ2-1; TRBD2 agrees at 9 bases. CDR1 and CDR2 from the germline V gene are SGHTA and FQGNSA. The CDR3 contains 16 residues. V lost 4 bases to trimming and J lost 2 bases; unmatched junction nucleotides: 6. The CDR3 loop reads CASSSRSGGTYNEQFF. CDR3 in DNA: TGTGCCAGCAGCTCCAGAAGCGGGGGGACCTACAATGAGCAGTTCTTC.